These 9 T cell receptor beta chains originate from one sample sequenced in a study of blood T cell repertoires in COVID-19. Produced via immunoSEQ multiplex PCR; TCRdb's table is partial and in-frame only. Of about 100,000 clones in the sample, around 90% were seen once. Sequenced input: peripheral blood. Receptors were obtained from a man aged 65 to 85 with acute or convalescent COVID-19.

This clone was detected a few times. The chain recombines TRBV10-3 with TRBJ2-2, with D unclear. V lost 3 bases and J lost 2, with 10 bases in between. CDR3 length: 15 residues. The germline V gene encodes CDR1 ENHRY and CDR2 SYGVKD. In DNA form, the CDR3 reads TGTGCCATCAGTGACTACTCCGTAAACACCGGGGAGCTGTTTTTT. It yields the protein CAISDYSVNTGELFF.

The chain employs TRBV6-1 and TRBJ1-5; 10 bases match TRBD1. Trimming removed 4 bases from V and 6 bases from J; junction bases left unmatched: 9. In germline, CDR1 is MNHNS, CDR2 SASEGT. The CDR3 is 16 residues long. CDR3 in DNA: TGTGCCAGCAGTGCCGCGGGACAGGGGTACGGTCAGCCCCAGCATTTT. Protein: CASSAAGQGYGQPQHF.

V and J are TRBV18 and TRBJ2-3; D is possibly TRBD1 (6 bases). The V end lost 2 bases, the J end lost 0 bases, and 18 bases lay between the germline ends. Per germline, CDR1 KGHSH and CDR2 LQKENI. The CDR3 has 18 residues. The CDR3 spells CASSPWAAGASSTDTQYF. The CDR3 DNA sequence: TGTGCCAGCTCACCATGGGCGGCAGGGGCCTCTAGCACAGATACGCAGTATTTT.

The CDR3 protein is CSVGLRFSGNTIYF. CDR3 DNA: TGCAGCGTTGGGCTTCGTTTCTCTGGAAACACCATATATTTT. The chain employs TRBV29-1 and TRBJ1-3; no clear D gene. This CDR3 comprises 14 residues. Germline V gene lookup returns CDR1 SQVTM and CDR2 ANQGSEA. Trimming took off 4 bases at V and 0 bases at J, with 10 bases between the two ends.

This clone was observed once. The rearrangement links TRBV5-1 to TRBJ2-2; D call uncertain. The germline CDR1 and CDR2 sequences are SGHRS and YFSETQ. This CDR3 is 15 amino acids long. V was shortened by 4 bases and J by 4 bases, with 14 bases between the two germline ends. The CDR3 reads CASSLIVGSTGELFF. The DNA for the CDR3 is TGCGCCAGCAGCCTAATAGTTGGTAGCACCGGGGAGCTGTTTTTT.

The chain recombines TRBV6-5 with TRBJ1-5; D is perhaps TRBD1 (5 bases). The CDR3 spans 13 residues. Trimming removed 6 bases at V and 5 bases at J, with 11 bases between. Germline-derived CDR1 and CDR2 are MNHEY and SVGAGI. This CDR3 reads CASSTREDQPQHF. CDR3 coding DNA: TGTGCCAGCAGCACCAGGGAAGATCAGCCCCAGCATTTT.

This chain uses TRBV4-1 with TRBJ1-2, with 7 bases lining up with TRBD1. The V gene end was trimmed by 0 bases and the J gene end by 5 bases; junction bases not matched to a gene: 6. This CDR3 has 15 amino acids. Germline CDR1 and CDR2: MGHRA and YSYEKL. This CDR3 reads CASSQEGQGVYGYTF. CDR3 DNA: TGCGCCAGCAGCCAAGAGGGGCAGGGGGTATATGGCTACACCTTC.

CDR3 loop: CASGEQGAAKNIQYF. DNA of the CDR3: TGTGCCAGCGGCGAACAGGGGGCGGCCAAAAACATTCAGTACTTC. The genes are TRBV2 and TRBJ2-4; 9 positions match TRBD1. Unmatched junction bases numbered 6, after V lost 8 bases and J lost 1 base. CDR1 and CDR2 from the germline V gene are SNHLY and FYNNEI. The CDR3 is made up of 15 amino acids.

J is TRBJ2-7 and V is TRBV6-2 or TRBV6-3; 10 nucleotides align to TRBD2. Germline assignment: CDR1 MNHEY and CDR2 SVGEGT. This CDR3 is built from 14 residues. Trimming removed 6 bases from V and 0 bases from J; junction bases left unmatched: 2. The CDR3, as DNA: TGTGCCAGCAGCTTAGCGGGAGGCTCCTACGAGCAGTACTTC. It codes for CASSLAGGSYEQYF.